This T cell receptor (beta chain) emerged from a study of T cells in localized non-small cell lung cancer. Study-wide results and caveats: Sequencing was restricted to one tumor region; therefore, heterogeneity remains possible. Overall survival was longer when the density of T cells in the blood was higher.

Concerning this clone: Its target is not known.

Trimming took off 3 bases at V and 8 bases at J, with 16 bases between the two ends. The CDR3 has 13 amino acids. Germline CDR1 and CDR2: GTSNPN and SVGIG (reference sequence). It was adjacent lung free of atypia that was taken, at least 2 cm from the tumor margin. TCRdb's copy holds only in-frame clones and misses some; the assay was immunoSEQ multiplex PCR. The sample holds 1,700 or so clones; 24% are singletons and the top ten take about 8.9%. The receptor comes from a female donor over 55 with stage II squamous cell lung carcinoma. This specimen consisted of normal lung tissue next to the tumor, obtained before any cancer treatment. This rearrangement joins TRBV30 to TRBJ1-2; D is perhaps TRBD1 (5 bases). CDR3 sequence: CAWSDPGQSGYTF. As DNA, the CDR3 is TGTGCCTGGAGCGACCCGGGGCAATCGGGCTACACCTTC.